This T cell receptor beta chain emerged from a study of cytomegalovirus exposure and HLA in healthy donors. Study in general: Sequencing of 150 million to 200 million T cells in an earlier analysis found 95 million to 120 million unique TCR beta sequences.

In germline, CDR1 is SEHNR, CDR2 FQNEAQ (reference sequence). The CDR3 has 14 amino acids. Study-level points and caveats: A later analysis linked around 15,000 TCR beta sequences to HLA alleles at 0.05 false discovery rate. Rates of TCR association differed by HLA locus in a later analysis, with DRB1 highest and HLA-C lowest. The study recorded about 150 TCR beta chains that were cytomegalovirus-associated.

Researchers ran the PCR with 60 Vbeta and 13 Jbeta primers. Assay used: immunoSEQ multiplex PCR; TCRdb lists only in-frame clones, some missing. The sample holds 150,000 to 200,000 clones, roughly 70% seen once. In the case of this clone: The antigen is not known.

The clonotype was recovered from a woman aged 40-49 years in good health and CMV-seropositive. Specimen: PBMCs. The V call is TRBV7-9, the J call TRBJ2-5, with D perhaps matching TRBD2 (6 bases). The J call may be wrong; the DNA end is better matched by TRBJ2-7. DNA of the CDR3: TGTGCCAGCAGCTTAAACGCGGGGAGCTACGAGCAGTACTTC. This gives the protein CASSLNAGSYEQYF.